The TCR beta chain described here comes from a study of shared clonotypes between healthy human individuals. Data came from immunoSEQ multiplex PCR; TCRdb stores just in-frame clones and leaves some out. The data contain over 300,000 clones, about nine tenths of them singletons. The CDR3 length is 11 residues. The germline gives CDR1 MNHNY, CDR2 SVGAGI (reference sequence). On this clone itself: Relative to the germline gene, one junction end is altered; a read error may explain this.

Sequenced material: memory CD8+ T cells sorted from blood. The subset here: CD45RO+ cells pooled with CCR7-negative TemRA cells. This receptor was obtained from a young man in good health. The chain links TRBV6-6 to TRBJ2-7, with D hard to call. The CDR3 is CASSPNYGQYF. The CDR3 coding sequence is TGTGCCAGCAGCCCCAATTACGGGCAGTACTTC.